Following are 29 T cell receptor beta chains from one sample sequenced in a study of vaccination and CD4 T cells after COVID-19. Stated treatment: roughly 11-day PBMC culture with coronavirus spike peptide pools or control peptides (ViraFEST assay). Sequenced with the Oncomine TCR Beta short-read assay was DNA taken from cultured CD4+ T cells. From the PCR reads, TCRdb called clonotypes with MiXCR, one entry per CDR3 protein. There are about 19,000 distinct CDR3 sequences in the sample; roughly 48% occur only once, and roughly 10% lies in the top ten. Their antigen targets remain unknown. The starting material was CD4+ T cells from blood, cultured in vitro, obtained before SARS-CoV-2 vaccination. These receptors were taken from a human donor who had recovered from COVID-19.

This clonotype was seen a handful of times. This sequence joins TRBV20-1 and TRBJ1-2; D gene unclear. CDR1 DFQATT and CDR2 SNEGSKA come from the germline V gene (reference sequence). There are 14 residues in the CDR3. The V end lost 3 bases, the J end lost 0 bases, and 11 bases lay between the germline ends. The DNA of the CDR3 is TGCAGTGCTAGGACTGGCAGTTCTAACTATGGCTACACCTTC. Translated: CSARTGSSNYGYTF.

A few counts support this clonotype. The chain recombines TRBV20-1 with TRBJ2-7; D gene unclear. The CDR3 has 13 residues. Trimming pared 3 bases from V and 0 bases from J, leaving 9 bases between. Germline CDR1 DFQATT, CDR2 SNEGSKA (reference sequence). The CDR3 reads CSARRGSSYEQYF. The CDR3 DNA reads as TGCAGTGCTAGGAGAGGAAGCTCCTACGAGCAGTACTTC.

The chain carries TRBV20-1 and TRBJ2-7; 12 nucleotides match TRBD2. Germline V gene sequence: CDR1 DFQATT, CDR2 SNEGSKA (reference sequence). V trimming: 0 bases; J trimming: 6 bases; junction bases outside the gene matches: 6. The CDR3 is made up of 15 amino acids. The CDR3 bases are TGCAGTGCTAGAGATTATTTGGGACTAGCGGGCGAGCAGTACTTC. This encodes CSARDYLGLAGEQYF.

This chain connects TRBV20-1 to TRBJ2-7; tentative D call: TRBD2 (6 bases). V lost 5 bases, J lost 0 bases, and 20 bases lay in between. This CDR3 is built from 16 residues. Germline CDR1 is DFQATT and CDR2 is SNEGSKA (reference sequence). The DNA for the CDR3 is TGCAGTGCTTTGAGGTCGAGACTAGTGAGCTCCTACGAGCAGTACTTC. It specifies CSALRSRLVSSYEQYF.

This clonotype turned up a few times. CDR3 protein: CASSHQAGGYQETQYF. CDR3 DNA: TGTGCCAGCAGTCACCAAGCGGGAGGGTACCAAGAGACCCAGTACTTC. The chain carries TRBV27 and TRBJ2-5, with 10 nucleotides matching TRBD2. Germline assignment: CDR1 MNHEY and CDR2 SMNVEV (reference sequence). V gave up 5 bases and J gave up 0 bases; unmatched junction bases: 6. The CDR3 extends over 16 amino acids.

The rearrangement joins TRBV20-1 to TRBJ2-3; 7 bases align to TRBD1. Germline V gives CDR1 DFQATT, CDR2 SNEGSKA (reference sequence). Trimming at V came to 1 base and at J to 15 bases, leaving 13 bases not matched to a gene. The CDR3 spans 13 residues. The CDR3 coding sequence is TGCAGTGCTAGAGTTCCTACGGGACAGAATTTATATTTT. It yields the protein CSARVPTGQNLYF.

The chain employs TRBV12-3 or TRBV12-4 and TRBJ1-2, with 7 bases fitting TRBD1. The V gene end was trimmed by 4 bases and the J gene end by 5 bases; junction bases not matched to a gene: 4. The CDR3 sequence is 13 residues long. CDR3 DNA sequence: TGTGCCAGCAGTTCCTTGGACAGGTATGGCTACACCTTC. Amino acids: CASSSLDRYGYTF.

This clonotype came up once. V usage is TRBV7-3 and J usage is TRBJ2-5; 7 positions match TRBD1. Per the germline V gene, CDR1 is SGHTA and CDR2 is FQGTGA. Trimming removed 4 bases from V and 5 bases from J; junction bases left unmatched: 10. The CDR3 is 15 residues long. The chain's CDR3 is CASSWDSHYRETQYF. The CDR3 DNA reads as TGTGCCAGCAGCTGGGACAGCCACTATCGGGAGACCCAGTACTTC.

The chain is built from TRBV19 and TRBJ1-2; D unresolved. This CDR3 spans 16 amino acids. Germline V gene lookup returns CDR1 LNHDA and CDR2 SQIVND (reference sequence). V gave up 7 bases and J gave up 4 bases, with 22 bases separating them. CDR3 nucleotide sequence: TGTGCCAGTATTCCTAGCGGAAGAAGCCCTTTCTATGGCTACACCTTC. Its translation: CASIPSGRSPFYGYTF.

The chain joins TRBV3-1 to TRBJ1-1; no definite D call. Trimming stripped 2 bases from V and 0 bases from J, with 10 bases between. The CDR3 has 15 residues. Germline V gives CDR1 LGHDT, CDR2 YNNKEL (reference sequence). CDR3 bases: TGTGCCAGCAGCCAACTAACCCAGGTGAACACTGAAGCTTTCTTT. Translating it yields CASSQLTQVNTEAFF.

The rearrangement uses TRBV7-2 and TRBJ1-2; no firm D call. The CDR3 loop spans 11 amino acids. Germline V CDR1 and CDR2: SGHTA, FQGNSA. V dropped 4 bases and J dropped 1 base, with 1 base sitting between them. The DNA of the CDR3 is TGTGCCAGCAGCTATAACTATGGCTACACCTTC. It translates to CASSYNYGYTF.

The chain recombines TRBV12-3 or TRBV12-4 with TRBJ1-1; perhaps TRBD1 as D (5 bases). The V and J ends lost 8 bases and 7 bases respectively, with 14 bases between them. This CDR3 has 12 residues. CDR3 protein: CASGGGRVEAFF. The CDR3 DNA follows: TGTGCCAGCGGGGGAGGCCGCGTTGAAGCTTTCTTT.

The chain carries TRBV19 and TRBJ1-1; weak D call: TRBD1 (5 bases). Trimming pared 4 bases from V and 6 bases from J, leaving 9 bases between. CDR1 and CDR2 from the germline V gene are LNHDA and SQIVND (reference sequence). The CDR3 runs 12 residues. CDR3 protein: CASSTRDAEAFF. The CDR3 coding sequence is TGTGCCAGTAGTACTCGGGACGCTGAAGCTTTCTTT.

The chain has TRBV6-5 and TRBJ1-1; no clear D. Germline lookup yields CDR1 MNHEY and CDR2 SVGAGI. The CDR3 totals 16 residues. The V end lost 1 base, the J end lost 5 bases, and 17 bases lay between the germline ends. CDR3 nucleotide sequence: TGTGCCAGCAGTTACTTATCCGGGCTAAGAGGGACTGAAGCTTTCTTT. This translates into CASSYLSGLRGTEAFF.

In this sample, this clonotype turned up a few times. This chain uses TRBV19 with TRBJ1-2; weak D call: TRBD1 (5 bases). The CDR3 runs to 13 residues. From germline, CDR1 is LNHDA and CDR2 SQIVND (reference sequence). With 7 bases removed from V and 2 bases from J, the gap between germline ends came to 11 bases. Here the CDR3 DNA reads TGTGCCAGTACCCCAGGGCTCAACTATGGCTACACCTTC. Translated: CASTPGLNYGYTF.

This clonotype was seen a handful of times. The V call is TRBV6-1, the J call TRBJ1-2, with 10 bases that match TRBD1. The V and J ends lost 0 bases and 4 bases, in that order; junction bases with no gene match: 2. Germline lookup yields CDR1 MNHNS and CDR2 SASEGT. The CDR3 spans 15 residues. The CDR3 sequence is CASSEAGTGAYGYTF. The CDR3 nucleotides are TGTGCCAGCAGTGAAGCCGGGACAGGGGCCTATGGCTACACCTTC.

This chain joins TRBV20-1 and TRBJ1-5, with a weak D call TRBD1 (5 bases). Germline V lookup: CDR1 DFQATT, CDR2 SNEGSKA (reference sequence). The CDR3 has 16 residues. Trimming cost V 3 bases and J 6 bases, with 21 bases left between them. DNA of the CDR3: TGCAGTGCTAGCCCCCACGACAGTAGATGGGGTCAGCCCCAGCATTTT. Amino acid sequence: CSASPHDSRWGQPQHF.

V gene TRBV20-1 combines with J gene TRBJ2-7, with a possible D match to TRBD2 (5 bases). Germline CDR1 and CDR2: DFQATT and SNEGSKA (reference sequence). V was trimmed by 3 bases and J by 3 bases, leaving 9 bases between them. CDR3 length: 12 residues. CDR3 DNA: TGCAGTGCTAGTCTAGCAGACTACGAGCAGTACTTC. Its protein is CSASLADYEQYF.

The CDR3 is CASSSVAGRNSPLHF. The CDR3, as DNA: TGTGCCAGCAGTTCGGTGGCCGGGAGGAATTCACCCCTCCACTTT. V and J are TRBV27 and TRBJ1-6; D is uncertain. CDR1 is MNHEY and CDR2 is SMNVEV in the germline V gene (reference sequence). The V end was cut by 4 bases, the J end by 7 bases, with 14 bases between. The CDR3 spans 15 residues.

This clonotype was observed a handful of times. This chain connects TRBV18 to TRBJ2-2; 7 nucleotides line up with TRBD1. J was trimmed by 1 base and V by 1 base; bases with no gene match: 3. Germline loops: CDR1 KGHSH, CDR2 LQKENI. This CDR3 spans 16 amino acids. The CDR3 DNA sequence: TGTGCCAGCTCACCACGGACAGGAGGGAACACCGGGGAGCTGTTTTTT. It encodes CASSPRTGGNTGELFF.

The chain employs TRBV20-1 and TRBJ1-2, with 9 bases aligning to TRBD1. Trimming removed 3 bases from V and 4 bases from J; junction bases left unmatched: 6. This CDR3 comprises 14 residues. Germline assignment: CDR1 DFQATT and CDR2 SNEGSKA (reference sequence). The CDR3 sequence: CSARETGGTYGYTF. CDR3 coding DNA: TGCAGTGCTAGGGAGACAGGGGGTACCTATGGCTACACCTTC.

This sequence joins TRBV7-7 and TRBJ2-2; TRBD2 matches at 7 bases. V was clipped by 1 base and J by 0 bases; unmatched bases: 2. CDR1 SSHAT and CDR2 FNYEAQ come from the germline V gene (reference sequence). This CDR3 is 16 amino acids long. The CDR3 DNA follows: TGTGCCAGCAGCTTAGTCGCGGGAGCGAACACCGGGGAGCTGTTTTTT. It encodes CASSLVAGANTGELFF.

The chain joins TRBV2 to TRBJ1-2, with 7 positions matching TRBD1. Germline CDR1 reads SNHLY; CDR2 reads FYNNEI. V trimming: 7 bases; J trimming: 7 bases; junction bases outside the gene matches: 12. The CDR3 extends over 14 amino acids. CDR3 region: CASISEGQAFGYTF. CDR3 sequence (DNA): TGTGCCAGCATTTCCGAAGGACAGGCTTTTGGCTACACCTTC.

The chain is built from TRBV19 and TRBJ1-5; 7 nucleotides match TRBD1. The junction had 4 bases not matched to a gene; V was cut back by 2 bases and J by 0 bases. CDR3 length: 16 residues. The germline V gene has CDR1 LNHDA and CDR2 SQIVND (reference sequence). CDR3 in DNA: TGTGCCAGTAGTATACAGGGGGGGAATAGCAATCAGCCCCAGCATTTT. Its protein is CASSIQGGNSNQPQHF.

The chain combines TRBV19 with TRBJ2-5, with D maybe TRBD2 (6 bases). There are 12 residues in the CDR3. V gave up 6 bases and J gave up 2 bases, with 7 bases separating them. Germline lookup yields CDR1 LNHDA and CDR2 SQIVND (reference sequence). The CDR3 reads CASSRGQETQYF. The CDR3 DNA follows: TGTGCCAGTAGCCGGGGGCAAGAGACCCAGTACTTC.

The chain uses TRBV4-1 and TRBJ2-5; the D gene is possibly TRBD1 (5 bases). This CDR3 is 14 amino acids long. Germline-derived CDR1 and CDR2 are MGHRA and YSYEKL. The V end was cut by 2 bases, the J end by 5 bases, with 12 bases between. The CDR3 region is CASSQRGLLETQYF. The CDR3 DNA follows: TGCGCCAGCAGCCAAAGGGGCCTCCTCGAGACCCAGTACTTC.

The chain uses TRBV7-9 and TRBJ2-1; 7 nucleotides line up with TRBD2. The V and J ends lost 5 bases and 9 bases, in that order; junction bases with no gene match: 7. This CDR3 contains 13 residues. Germline CDR1 is SEHNR and CDR2 is FQNEAQ (reference sequence). The CDR3 nucleotides read TGTGCCAGCAGCCTACTAGCGAGGTTTGAGCAGTTCTTC. Its translation: CASSLLARFEQFF.

This sequence joins TRBV24-1 and TRBJ2-1; D is unresolved. The V gene's germline CDR1 is KGHDR and CDR2 SFDVKD. V was pared by 2 bases and J by 4 bases, with 11 bases between. The length of the CDR3 is 15 residues. CDR3 sequence: CATSDSANLYNEQFF. The DNA for the CDR3 is TGTGCCACCAGTGATTCGGCAAACCTTTACAATGAGCAGTTCTTC.

The chain joins TRBV20-1 to TRBJ2-7; no definite D call. The germline gives CDR1 DFQATT, CDR2 SNEGSKA (reference sequence). The CDR3 runs to 17 residues. The V end lost 0 bases, the J end lost 0 bases, and 18 bases lay between the germline ends. DNA of the CDR3: TGCAGTGCTAGAGATGGTGGGCGCGTACTACACTCCTACGAGCAGTACTTC. The encoded protein is CSARDGGRVLHSYEQYF.